The following is a TCR beta chain sequence with its context. These data originate in a study of blood T cell dynamics during melanoma immunotherapy. TCRdb's copy holds only in-frame clones and misses some; the assay was immunoSEQ multiplex PCR. The sample includes roughly 16,000 clones, about 89% of them seen just once. Trimming shortened V by 0 bases and J by 2 bases, and 8 bases separated the two germline ends. Germline V gene lookup returns CDR1 GTSNPN and CDR2 SVGIG (reference sequence). The CDR3 has 14 amino acids. Noted time point: pre-treatment baseline. Samples come from before therapy and from week 3 after the first blockade cycle. Patients had no prior systemic cancer treatment, immunosuppressants or other active cancers.

The source was blood, collected from a patient treated with checkpoint blockade. The sequence was obtained from a human donor with melanoma. The gene calls are TRBV30 and TRBJ1-5; no definite D call. CDR3 residues: CAWSVSQGNQPQHF. In nucleotides, the CDR3 is TGTGCCTGGAGTGTAAGTCAGGGCAATCAGCCCCAGCATTTT.